Shown below are 19 T cell receptor beta chains from a single sample sequenced in a study of spatial heterogeneity in lung cancer. These receptors have no known antigen. Time point described: sample taken at primary tumor resection. One entry per CDR3 protein results from TCRdb running MiXCR on the 5' RACE reads. This sample yields roughly 20,000 distinct CDR3 sequences, of which more than 2.5% are seen a single time; 7% to 8% belongs to the top ten. Broader study findings: The study found that expanded intratumoral alpha and beta TCR counts tracked tumor mutation counts.

Sequenced material: lung tumor tissue, taken at surgery. These receptors all stem from a male donor with early-stage non-small cell lung cancer.

This clonotype was seen ten or more times. This chain connects TRBV2 to TRBJ2-7; 12 bases align to TRBD1. After removal of 4 bases from V and 5 bases from J, the junction contained 12 bases not matched to a gene. The length of the CDR3 is 17 residues. Germline V gene lookup returns CDR1 SNHLY and CDR2 FYNNEI. CDR3 sequence reads: CASSAALGTGGFNEQYF. The CDR3 DNA is TGTGCCAGCAGTGCCGCACTCGGGACAGGGGGCTTCAACGAGCAGTACTTC. The full variable domain, rest sourced from reference TRBV2 and TRBJ2-7, is EPEVTQTPSHQVTQMGQEVILRCVPISNHLYFYWYRQILGQKVEFLVSFYNNEISEKSEIFDDQFSVERPDGSNFTLKIRSTKLEDSAMYFCASSAALGTGGFNEQYFGPGTRLTVT.

Many counts were recorded for this clonotype. The chain uses TRBV6-2 or TRBV6-3 and TRBJ1-1; no reliable D call. V was pared by 4 bases and J by 5 bases, with 17 bases between. This CDR3 is built from 15 residues. Germline V CDR1 and CDR2: MNHEY, SVGEGT. The CDR3 nucleotides read TGTGCCAGCAGTTTTTGGCGGGGTACGGGGACTGAAGCTTTCTTT. This translates into CASSFWRGTGTEAFF.

This clonotype was seen at least ten times. The gene calls are TRBV27 and TRBJ1-1; D is perhaps TRBD1 (5 bases). Germline values: CDR1 MNHEY, CDR2 SMNVEV (reference sequence). Trimming left V 4 bases short and J 0 bases short, with 18 bases between. The CDR3 has 17 amino acids. The CDR3 sequence is CASSSSGWVDLNTEAFF. CDR3 DNA sequence: TGTGCCAGCAGTTCATCAGGGTGGGTGGACTTGAACACTGAAGCTTTCTTT.

This clonotype showed up many times. The rearrangement uses TRBV12-3 or TRBV12-4 and TRBJ2-3; 16 bases map to TRBD2. The trim removed 6 bases at V and 9 bases at J, leaving 9 bases unmatched. This CDR3 has 16 amino acids. CDR3 residues: CASRKGLAGGGGTQYF. The CDR3 region has the DNA TGTGCCAGCAGGAAGGGACTAGCGGGAGGGGGAGGCACGCAGTATTTT.

This clonotype has ten or more counts. The genes are TRBV20-1 and TRBJ2-1; tentative D call: TRBD2 (6 bases). CDR3 length: 16 amino acids. V was shortened by 7 bases and J by 0 bases, with 19 bases between the two germline ends. Germline CDR1 DFQATT, CDR2 SNEGSKA (reference sequence). The CDR3 sequence is CSVFPRGKSSYNEQFF. CDR3 DNA: TGCAGTGTTTTTCCGCGGGGAAAGAGCTCCTACAATGAGCAGTTCTTC.

This clonotype has at least ten counts. The chain joins TRBV7-9 to TRBJ1-3, with D possibly TRBD1 on 6 matching bases. The CDR3 has 17 amino acids. V was cut by 2 bases and J by 3 bases, with 17 bases left in between. Germline V gene sequence: CDR1 SEHNR, CDR2 FQNEAQ (reference sequence). The CDR3 region is CASSLPTTGGSGNTIYF. CDR3 in DNA: TGTGCCAGCAGCTTACCGACTACGGGGGGCAGTGGAAACACCATATATTTT.

The table lists this clonotype with many counts. J is TRBJ2-5 and V is TRBV10-1, with a weak D call TRBD2 (5 bases). The V gene's germline CDR1 is WNHNN and CDR2 SYGVQD (reference sequence). The CDR3 covers 13 residues. The V and J ends lost 2 bases and 9 bases respectively, with 13 bases between them. The CDR3 spells CASSETGVGPQYF. DNA for the CDR3: TGCGCCAGCAGTGAGACCGGGGTAGGGCCCCAGTACTTC.

This clonotype was seen repeatedly, ten times or more. V usage is TRBV7-9 and J usage is TRBJ2-3, with D possibly being TRBD1 or TRBD2 (6 bases each). Germline V gene sequence: CDR1 SEHNR, CDR2 FQNEAQ (reference sequence). The V end lost 11 bases, the J end lost 4 bases, and 19 bases lay between the germline ends. The CDR3 is 14 residues long. The CDR3 nucleotides are TGTGCCTGCAATCGTCTGGGGGGCGCAGATACGCAGTATTTT. Its protein is CACNRLGGADTQYF.

This clonotype appeared many times. This chain uses TRBV13 with TRBJ2-2, with D maybe TRBD1 (5 bases). With 3 bases removed from V and 4 bases from J, the gap between germline ends came to 9 bases. Germline-derived CDR1 and CDR2 are PRHDT and FYEKMQ (reference sequence). The CDR3 covers 14 residues. CDR3 sequence: CASSFTDSTGELFF. In DNA, the CDR3 is TGTGCCAGCAGCTTCACTGACAGCACCGGGGAGCTGTTTTTT.

This clonotype was counted ten times or more. This chain links TRBV12-3 or TRBV12-4 with TRBJ2-3; 9 bases line up with TRBD2. After removal of 3 bases from V and 2 bases from J, the junction contained 12 bases not matched to a gene. The length of the CDR3 is 18 residues. Written as DNA, the CDR3 is TGTGCCAGCAGTTTGAGATGGGCTAGCGGGACCTACACAGATACGCAGTATTTT. Protein sequence: CASSLRWASGTYTDTQYF.

This clonotype came up many times. The V gene is TRBV6-6, the J gene TRBJ2-5, with TRBD2 matching over 10 bases. The CDR3 contains 14 residues. V was clipped by 5 bases and J by 9 bases; unmatched bases: 9. CDR1 and CDR2 from the germline V gene are MNHNY and SVGAGI (reference sequence). This chain's CDR3 is CASSTLAGGRAQYF. The CDR3, as DNA: TGTGCCAGCAGTACCTTAGCGGGAGGCCGGGCCCAGTACTTC.

This clonotype was observed at least ten times. This chain joins TRBV10-2 and TRBJ2-5, with 13 bases matching TRBD2. After removal of 10 bases from V and 6 bases from J, the junction contained 8 bases not matched to a gene. Germline CDR1 WSHSY, CDR2 SAAADI. This CDR3 spans 14 amino acids. The CDR3 spells CATQLAGGLKTQYF. The CDR3 coding sequence is TGCGCCACCCAACTAGCGGGAGGGTTAAAGACCCAGTACTTC.

This clonotype was counted many times. The chain employs TRBV7-8 and TRBJ1-1; D is unresolved. Germline loops: CDR1 SGHVS, CDR2 FQNEAQ. The CDR3 is made up of 13 amino acids. Trimming pared 3 bases from V and 2 bases from J, leaving 7 bases between. The CDR3 bases are TGTGCCAGCAGCTTCCAGGTTAACACTGAAGCTTTCTTT. Residues: CASSFQVNTEAFF.

There are many counts of this clonotype. V is TRBV6-1 and J is TRBJ1-2, with D uncertain. Trimming pared 2 bases from V and 7 bases from J, leaving 8 bases between. CDR3 length: 12 residues. In germline, CDR1 is MNHNS, CDR2 SASEGT. The chain's CDR3 is CASSEQFLGYTF. As DNA, the CDR3 is TGTGCCAGCAGTGAACAGTTCCTTGGCTACACCTTC.

This clonotype has at least ten counts. This chain uses TRBV6-2 or TRBV6-3 with TRBJ1-1; tentative D call: TRBD1 (6 bases). Germline loops: CDR1 MNHEY, CDR2 SVGEGT. The CDR3 covers 16 residues. V was trimmed by 5 bases and J by 8 bases, leaving 24 bases between them. This CDR3 reads CASSHYDGGSELEAFF. Here the CDR3 DNA reads TGTGCCAGCAGTCACTACGACGGGGGCTCTGAATTGGAAGCTTTCTTT.

This clonotype was detected ten times or more. This sequence joins TRBV5-1 and TRBJ2-4; unclear D gene. Germline V CDR1 and CDR2: SGHRS, YFSETQ. The CDR3 runs 14 residues. Deletions cut 3 bases from V and 3 bases from J, with 10 bases between. The CDR3 protein is CASSSDTNKNIQYF. The CDR3, as DNA: TGCGCCAGCAGCTCCGATACTAACAAAAACATTCAGTACTTC.

This clonotype was seen many times. The V and J genes are TRBV19 and TRBJ2-7; TRBD1 might be the D (6 bases). The CDR3 runs 15 residues. The V gene lost 7 bases and the J gene lost 0 bases, with 16 bases spanning the gap. Germline loops: CDR1 LNHDA, CDR2 SQIVND (reference sequence). The CDR3 sequence: CASKKTTGSSYEQYF. Here the CDR3 DNA reads TGTGCCAGTAAAAAAACTACAGGGAGCTCCTACGAGCAGTACTTC.

This clonotype has ten or more counts. This chain joins TRBV20-1 and TRBJ2-5, with 8 bases fitting TRBD2. The ends lost 6 bases at V and 4 bases at J; junction bases unmatched: 7. The CDR3 is 13 amino acids. Looked up from germline, CDR1 is DFQATT and CDR2 is SNEGSKA (reference sequence). CDR3 DNA: TGCAGTGCCCCGGGGGGGAGCGGAGAGACCCAGTACTTC. Translated, it gives CSAPGGSGETQYF.

This clonotype occurred many times. The rearrangement links TRBV6-5 to TRBJ2-3; maybe TRBD2 (5 bases). The CDR3 has 13 residues. Germline-derived CDR1 and CDR2 are MNHEY and SVGAGI. Trimming took off 8 bases at V and 1 base at J, with 10 bases between the two ends. Here the CDR3 DNA reads TGTGCCAGCTCGAATAGCGGCACAGATACGCAGTATTTT. It encodes CASSNSGTDTQYF.